This T cell receptor (beta chain) was documented in a study of cytomegalovirus exposure and HLA in healthy donors. The PCR employed 60 Vbeta primers together with 13 Jbeta primers. The table came from immunoSEQ multiplex PCR; TCRdb's copy has only in-frame clones and leaves some out. In the table there are under 200,000 clones, 80% of which are singletons. Looked up from germline, CDR1 is MNHNY and CDR2 is SVGAGI (reference sequence). The ends were cut back, 5 bases at V and 7 bases at J, with 15 bases in the middle. CDR3 length: 14 amino acids. The specimen sequenced was PBMCs. J is TRBJ2-1 and V is TRBV6-6, with D possibly being TRBD2 (6 bases). The TCR comes from a man aged 40-50 years in good health and CMV-seronegative. This chain's CDR3 is CASSKPGLQNEQFF. CDR3 bases: TGTGCCAGCAGTAAGCCGGGACTTCAAAATGAGCAGTTCTTC.